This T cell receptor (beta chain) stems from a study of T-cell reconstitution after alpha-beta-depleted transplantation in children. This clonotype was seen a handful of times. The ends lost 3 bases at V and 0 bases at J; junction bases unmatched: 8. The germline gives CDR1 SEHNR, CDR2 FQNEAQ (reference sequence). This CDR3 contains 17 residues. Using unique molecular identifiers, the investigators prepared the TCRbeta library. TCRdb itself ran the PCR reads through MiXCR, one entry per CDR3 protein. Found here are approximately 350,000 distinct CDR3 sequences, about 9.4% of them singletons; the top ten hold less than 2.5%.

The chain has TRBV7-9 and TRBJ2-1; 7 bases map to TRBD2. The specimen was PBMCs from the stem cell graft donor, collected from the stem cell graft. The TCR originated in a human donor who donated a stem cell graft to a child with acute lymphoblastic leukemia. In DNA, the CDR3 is TGTGCCAGCAGCTTGGGGGGGTCGCAAGCCTCCTACAATGAGCAGTTCTTC. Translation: CASSLGGSQASYNEQFF.